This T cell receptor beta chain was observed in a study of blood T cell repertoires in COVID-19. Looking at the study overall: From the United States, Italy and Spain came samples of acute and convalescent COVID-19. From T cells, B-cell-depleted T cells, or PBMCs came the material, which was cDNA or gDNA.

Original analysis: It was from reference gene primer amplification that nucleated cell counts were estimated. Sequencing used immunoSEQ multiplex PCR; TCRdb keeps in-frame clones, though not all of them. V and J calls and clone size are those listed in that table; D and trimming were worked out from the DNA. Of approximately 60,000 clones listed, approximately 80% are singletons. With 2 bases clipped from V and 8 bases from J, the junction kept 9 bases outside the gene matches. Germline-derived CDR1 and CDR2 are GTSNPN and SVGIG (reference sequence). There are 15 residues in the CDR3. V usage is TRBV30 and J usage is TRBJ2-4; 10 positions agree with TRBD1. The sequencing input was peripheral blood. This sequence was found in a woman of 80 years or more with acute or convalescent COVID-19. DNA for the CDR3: TGTGCCTGGAGTCTCGGGACAGGGGTTAGAGACATTCAGTACTTC. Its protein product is CAWSLGTGVRDIQYF.